This passage covers 15 T cell receptor beta chains from one sample sequenced in a study of blood T cell repertoires in COVID-19. The protocol was immunoSEQ multiplex PCR, while the TCRdb copy is restricted to in-frame clones and leaves out a portion. This sample has over 110,000 clones, with around three quarters found just once. The sample taken for sequencing was peripheral blood. These receptors were taken from a man aged 55 to 69 with acute or convalescent COVID-19.

The chain links TRBV28 to TRBJ1-6, with D maybe TRBD1 (6 bases). In germline, CDR1 is MDHEN, CDR2 SYDVKM. The CDR3 is 14 amino acids. Trimming pared 5 bases from V and 7 bases from J, leaving 12 bases between. The CDR3 DNA sequence: TGTGCCAGCAGTCCTTCTACAGGGAATTCACCCCTCCACTTT. The encoded protein is CASSPSTGNSPLHF.

The chain has TRBV9 and TRBJ2-5, with D tentatively TRBD1 (6 bases). The CDR3 has 15 amino acids. V lost 0 bases and J 1 base, leaving 10 bases between the germline ends. Per germline, CDR1 SGDLS and CDR2 YYNGEE. The CDR3 here is CASSVGTATQETQYF. CDR3 DNA: TGTGCCAGCAGCGTAGGGACAGCTACCCAAGAGACCCAGTACTTC.

The rearrangement uses TRBV4-1 and TRBJ2-1; TRBD1 matches at 12 bases. The CDR3 sequence is 20 residues long. Looked up from germline, CDR1 is MGHRA and CDR2 is YSYEKL. The V segment lost 1 base and the J segment 8 bases; nucleotides outside the gene matches: 18. The CDR3 protein is CASSQVAPGISGTGGDEQFF. The CDR3 nucleotides are TGCGCCAGCAGCCAAGTGGCCCCGGGCATTTCGGGGACAGGGGGCGATGAGCAGTTCTTC.

For the CDR3, the DNA is TGTGCCTGGAGTTGGCCAGGGGGAAATCAGCCCCAGCATTTT. This translates into CAWSWPGGNQPQHF. The chain couples TRBV30 to TRBJ1-5, with TRBD1 identical over 7 bases. V lost 2 bases, J lost 4 bases, and 5 bases stayed unmatched. Germline-derived CDR1 and CDR2 are GTSNPN and SVGIG (reference sequence). There are 14 residues in the CDR3. The full variable domain, completed using reference TRBV30 and TRBJ1-5, is SQTIHQWPATLVQPVGSPLSLECTVEGTSNPNLYWYRQAAGRGLQLLFYSVGIGQISSEVPQNLSASRPQDRQFILSSKKLLLSDSGFYLCAWSWPGGNQPQHFGDGTRLSIL.

The chain has TRBV30 and TRBJ1-6, with 7 bases fitting TRBD1. V shed 0 bases, J shed 7 bases, and the junction held 9 bases outside the gene matches. CDR1 is GTSNPN and CDR2 is SVGIG in the germline V gene (reference sequence). The CDR3 extends over 16 amino acids. CDR3 nucleotide sequence: TGTGCCTGGAGTGTTCCCAGGGCAGGGGGGAATTCACCCCTCCACTTT. Encoded protein: CAWSVPRAGGNSPLHF.

The chain is built from TRBV27 and TRBJ1-1, with D perhaps TRBD1 (5 bases). CDR1 and CDR2 from the germline V gene are MNHEY and SMNVEV (reference sequence). This CDR3 has 12 residues. The V gene lost 5 bases and the J gene lost 11 bases, with 15 bases spanning the gap. CDR3 amino acids: CASSPAAGPAFF. In nucleotides, the CDR3 is TGTGCCAGCAGTCCCGCCGCAGGGCCTGCTTTCTTT.

The chain links TRBV9 to TRBJ1-2, with D possibly matching TRBD1 (6 bases). Germline lookup yields CDR1 SGDLS and CDR2 YYNGEE. Trimming took 2 bases from V and 4 from J, leaving 9 bases between them. The CDR3 length is 13 residues. The CDR3 is CASSVRGGYGYTF. Here the CDR3 DNA reads TGTGCCAGCAGCGTGAGAGGGGGCTATGGCTACACCTTC. The whole variable domain, remainder taken from reference TRBV9 and TRBJ1-2, is DSGVTQTPKHLITATGQRVTLRCSPRSGDLSVYWYQQSLDQGLQFLIQYYNGEERAKGNILERFSAQQFPDLHSELNLSSLELGDSALYFCASSVRGGYGYTFGSGTRLTVV.

The rearrangement links TRBV24-1 to TRBJ1-2; 7 positions match TRBD1. Looked up from germline, CDR1 is KGHDR and CDR2 is SFDVKD. The V gene end was trimmed by 1 base and the J gene end by 7 bases; junction bases not matched to a gene: 5. This CDR3 is built from 14 residues. The CDR3 sequence is CATSDFDRAGGYTF. The CDR3 DNA sequence: TGTGCCACCAGTGATTTTGACAGGGCAGGTGGCTACACCTTC.

The chain joins TRBV19 to TRBJ1-5; 8 nucleotides agree with TRBD1. This CDR3 comprises 22 residues. The germline V gene has CDR1 LNHDA and CDR2 SQIVND (reference sequence). The trim removed 5 bases at V and 0 bases at J, leaving 24 bases unmatched. CDR3 DNA: TGTGCCAGTAGTGGGGTTTATCGGGACAGGTCTGAAAGGGGGGATAGCAATCAGCCCCAGCATTTT. Protein sequence: CASSGVYRDRSERGDSNQPQHF.

This chain joins TRBV19 and TRBJ2-1; 8 bases are shared with TRBD1. The CDR3 has 15 residues. V dropped 3 bases and J dropped 8; count of bases not matched to a gene: 9. Germline V lookup: CDR1 LNHDA, CDR2 SQIVND (reference sequence). The CDR3 region is CASSIGTGPGDEQFF. CDR3 bases: TGTGCCAGTAGTATCGGGACAGGCCCTGGGGATGAGCAGTTCTTC.

CDR3 region: CASSYSGLAGYEQYF. For the CDR3, the DNA is TGTGCCAGCAGTTACTCAGGACTAGCGGGATACGAGCAGTACTTC. The chain combines TRBV6-5 with TRBJ2-7; 12 bases are shared with TRBD2. Germline CDR1 is MNHEY and CDR2 is SVGAGI. This CDR3 is built from 15 residues. Trimming removed 0 bases from V and 4 bases from J; junction bases left unmatched: 1.

The chain couples TRBV6-2 or TRBV6-3 to TRBJ1-2, with D unclear. Germline V gives CDR1 MNHEY, CDR2 SVGEGT. The CDR3 covers 12 residues. The ends were cut back, 0 bases at V and 4 bases at J, with 3 bases in the middle. This CDR3 is CASSYSSYGYTF. In DNA form, the CDR3 reads TGTGCCAGCAGTTACTCCTCCTATGGCTACACCTTC.

This chain's CDR3 is CASSDRGQNSPLHF. The DNA of the CDR3 is TGTGCCAGCAGCGACAGGGGGCAAAATTCACCCCTCCACTTT. The chain joins TRBV2 to TRBJ1-6; TRBD1 matches 10 bases. CDR1 is SNHLY and CDR2 is FYNNEI in the germline V gene. V was pared by 6 bases and J by 7 bases, with 3 bases of the junction left unmatched. The CDR3 contains 14 residues.

V and J are TRBV29-1 and TRBJ1-2, with 8 bases matching TRBD1. The length of the CDR3 is 11 residues. Losses at the gene ends were 7 bases for V and 7 bases for J; bases not matched to a gene: 5. Germline loops: CDR1 SQVTM, CDR2 ANQGSEA. The CDR3 region has the DNA TGCAGCGCTGTACAGGGGGGTGGCTACACCTTC. This codes for CSAVQGGGYTF. The variable domain in full, with the rest retrieved from reference TRBV29-1 and TRBJ1-2, is SAVISQKPSRDICQRGTSLTIQCQVDSQVTMMFWYRQQPGQSLTLIATANQGSEATYESGFVIDKFPISRPNLTFSTLTVSNMSPEDSSIYLCSAVQGGGYTFGSGTRLTVV.

This clone was observed a single time. The CDR3 is CASSVTGHQETQYF. CDR3 DNA sequence: TGTGCCAGCAGCGTGACAGGGCACCAAGAGACCCAGTACTTC. The J gene is TRBJ2-5, the V gene TRBV9; 7 nucleotides agree with TRBD1. The CDR3 has 14 amino acids. Germline lookup yields CDR1 SGDLS and CDR2 YYNGEE. Trimming cost V 2 bases and J 0 bases; bases outside gene matches: 1.